These 30 T cell receptor beta chains were sequenced from one sample in a study of T-cell memory formation after mild COVID-19 (dated by TCRdb to 2020 to 2023). The library was built by means of 5' RACE. Sequenced on an Illumina NovaSeq 6000. Using fastp at Q25 and MiXCR, TCRdb reprocessed the public reads and kept productive beta chains. Rows matching on CDR3 protein sequence are summarized as one entry with the most common DNA and genes. Present in this sample are roughly 300,000 distinct CDR3 sequences, around 8% of which were seen just once. 22% of the sample is in the top ten clones. The sample consisted of PBMCs or a T cell subset sorted from them (not recorded which). These receptors all stem from a man between 18 and 29 years old who had mild COVID-19 (a few samples of this study predate the infection). The sample titles of this study are shuffled in the database, so cell type and time point are left out; the donor was told from shared clones.

This clonotype was picked up many times. J is TRBJ2-1 and V is TRBV6-4; TRBD2 matches at 7 bases. The CDR3 runs to 15 residues. Germline assignment: CDR1 MRHNA and CDR2 SNTAGT. Losses at the gene ends were 3 bases for V and 8 bases for J; bases not matched to a gene: 10. The CDR3 region is CASSERGTPLDEQFF. The CDR3 DNA is TGTGCCAGCAGTGAGCGGGGGACCCCTTTGGATGAGCAGTTCTTC.

This sequence joins TRBV6-1 and TRBJ2-7; D is uncertain. Germline CDR1 is MNHNS and CDR2 is SASEGT. There are 13 residues in the CDR3. V lost 6 bases to trimming and J lost 0 bases, with 9 bases between them. CDR3 DNA: TGTGCCAGCAGGAAGAGAAGCTCCTACGAGCAGTACGTC. Its protein is CASRKRSSYEQYV.

The chain links TRBV4-3 to TRBJ2-3; the D gene is possibly TRBD2 (6 bases). V gave up 1 base and J gave up 1 base, with 9 bases separating them. The CDR3 is 15 residues long. Germline CDR1 LGHNA, CDR2 YSLEER. In nucleotides, the CDR3 is TGCGCCAGCAGCCAAGCTGGGAGGCGCACAGATACGCAGTATTTT. This sequence encodes CASSQAGRRTDTQYF.

J is TRBJ1-4 and V is TRBV20-1; 10 bases line up with TRBD1. Germline CDR1 reads DFQATT; CDR2 reads SNEGSKA (reference sequence). CDR3 length: 13 residues. The ends lost 5 bases at V and 8 bases at J; junction bases unmatched: 5. The CDR3 DNA follows: TGCAGTGCTGGGACAGGGGTCGGGGAAAAACTGTTTTTT. The encoded protein is CSAGTGVGEKLFF.

This clonotype has at least ten counts. The rearrangement uses TRBV5-1 and TRBJ2-2; unclear D gene. V was pared by 6 bases and J by 6 bases, with 15 bases between. CDR1 SGHRS and CDR2 YFSETQ come from the germline V gene. The CDR3 length is 14 residues. Here the CDR3 reads CASNRVPGSGELFF. CDR3 DNA: TGCGCCAGCAACCGAGTCCCGGGCTCCGGGGAGCTGTTTTTT.

This clonotype has just a few counts. The chain links TRBV6-2 or TRBV6-3 to TRBJ2-7, with no clear D. Germline loops: CDR1 MNHEY, CDR2 SVGEGT. Trimming shortened V by 0 bases and J by 6 bases, and 9 bases separated the two germline ends. The CDR3 has 13 amino acids. CDR3 nucleotide sequence: TGTGCCAGCAGTTACTCGTACCCCCGCGAGCAGTACGTC. Translating gives CASSYSYPREQYV.

The rearrangement uses TRBV18 and TRBJ2-4; D possibly corresponds to TRBD2 (6 bases). CDR3 length: 16 amino acids. Germline loops: CDR1 KGHSH, CDR2 LQKENI. Trimming cost V 3 bases and J 0 bases, with 12 bases left between them. As DNA, the CDR3 is TGTGCCAGCTCACCTCCGGGACTGGGAGCCAAAAACATTCAGTACTTC. Translated, it gives CASSPPGLGAKNIQYF.

In this sample, this clonotype turned up a few times. This rearrangement joins TRBV10-3 to TRBJ2-1; 9 bases agree with TRBD1. After removal of 10 bases from V and 6 bases from J, the junction contained 10 bases not matched to a gene. Germline lookup yields CDR1 ENHRY and CDR2 SYGVKD. This CDR3 is 14 amino acids long. The DNA for the CDR3 is TGTGCCACCATCCGGGACAGGGAGAGCAATGAGCAGTTCTTC. It codes for CATIRDRESNEQFF.

This clonotype was found a few times. The V gene is TRBV3-1, the J gene TRBJ1-2, with TRBD1 matching 8 bases. The CDR3 contains 14 residues. Looked up from germline, CDR1 is LGHDT and CDR2 is YNNKEL (reference sequence). V gave up 4 bases and J gave up 4 bases; unmatched junction bases: 5. The CDR3 loop reads CASSPWDRTYGYTF. CDR3 DNA sequence: TGTGCCAGCAGCCCTTGGGACAGGACCTATGGCTACACCTTC.

The chain recombines TRBV7-3 with TRBJ1-2; 8 nucleotides line up with TRBD1. This CDR3 region has 12 residues. Germline CDR1 is SGHTA and CDR2 is FQGTGA. Unmatched junction bases numbered 4, after V lost 5 bases and J lost 8 bases. The CDR3 coding sequence is TGTGCCAGCAGCACCGGGACAGGAGGCTACACCTTC. Translating it yields CASSTGTGGYTF.

The CDR3 loop reads CASSPSRRARTGELFF. The CDR3 DNA reads as TGTGCCAGCAGCCCAAGTCGCCGGGCCAGGACCGGGGAGCTGTTTTTT. V and J are TRBV7-3 and TRBJ2-2, with D hard to call. V dropped 5 bases and J dropped 5 bases, with 18 bases sitting between them. The CDR3 has 16 residues. Germline CDR1 is SGHTA and CDR2 is FQGTGA.

The sample holds a few counts of this clonotype. The chain uses TRBV6-6 and TRBJ1-2, with D unresolved. CDR1 is MNHNY and CDR2 is SVGAGI in the germline V gene (reference sequence). Trimming took 5 bases from V and 5 from J, leaving 6 bases between them. The CDR3 consists of 11 residues. The CDR3: CASSLTYGYTF. In DNA form, the CDR3 reads TGTGCCAGCAGTCTAACGTATGGCTACACCTTC.

This clonotype was seen many times. This chain's CDR3 is CASSMDGAGGYTF. CDR3 nucleotide sequence: TGTGCCAGCAGCATGGACGGTGCTGGTGGCTACACCTTC. The chain combines TRBV7-3 with TRBJ1-2; D is ambiguous. Germline V gives CDR1 SGHTA, CDR2 FQGTGA. The CDR3 covers 13 residues. The V and J ends lost 5 bases and 7 bases respectively, with 14 bases between them.

The V call is TRBV19, the J call TRBJ2-5; D gene unclear. This CDR3 has 14 amino acids. Germline CDR1 and CDR2: LNHDA and SQIVND (reference sequence). Between the trimmed V and J ends, which lost 5 bases and 2 bases, there was a span of 12 bases. The CDR3 reads CASSQERGQETQYF. The DNA of the CDR3 is TGTGCCAGTAGTCAAGAGCGTGGGCAAGAGACCCAGTACTTC.

This clonotype was seen ten or more times. The chain has TRBV7-2 and TRBJ1-6; D may be TRBD1 (6 bases). The germline V and J ends were trimmed by 0 bases and 10 bases, with 13 bases remaining between them. Germline CDR1 and CDR2: SGHTA and FQGNSA. This CDR3 region has 15 residues. The CDR3 sequence: CASSLASGAGSPLHF. The CDR3 DNA sequence: TGTGCCAGCAGCTTAGCTTCAGGGGCAGGGTCACCCCTCCACTTT. Looking up the rest from reference TRBV7-2 and TRBJ1-6 gives the full variable domain: GAGVSQSPSNKVTEKGKDVELRCDPISGHTALYWYRQSLGQGLEFLIYFQGNSAPDKSGLPSDRFSAERTGGSVSTLTIQRTQQEDSAVYLCASSLASGAGSPLHFGNGTRLTVT.

The chain joins TRBV7-2 to TRBJ2-1; 8 nucleotides line up with TRBD2. V dropped 8 bases and J dropped 9; count of bases not matched to a gene: 9. CDR1 is SGHTA, CDR2 FQGNSA, per germline. The CDR3 contains 13 residues. The CDR3, as DNA: TGTGCCAGCCGTGGGGCGGGGGGAGTTGAGCAGTTCTTC. Translating it yields CASRGAGGVEQFF.

This clonotype appeared a few times. This chain links TRBV6-6 with TRBJ2-1, with 9 bases that match TRBD2. V shed 7 bases, J shed 8 bases, and the junction held 6 bases outside the gene matches. The CDR3 length is 13 residues. The germline V gene encodes CDR1 MNHNY and CDR2 SVGAGI (reference sequence). The CDR3 sequence is CASTKGTSHEQFF. In DNA, the CDR3 is TGTGCCAGCACCAAAGGGACTAGCCATGAGCAGTTCTTC.

This chain joins TRBV9 and TRBJ1-2, with no clear D. The CDR3 is 13 amino acids. Germline V gene sequence: CDR1 SGDLS, CDR2 YYNGEE. With 0 bases removed from V and 4 bases from J, the gap between germline ends came to 7 bases. CDR3 DNA: TGTGCCAGCAGCGTAGATGTTAGCTATGGCTACACCTTC. Translating gives CASSVDVSYGYTF.

This clonotype was recorded a few times. The chain employs TRBV5-1 and TRBJ1-1; the D is unclear. The V end was cut by 3 bases, the J end by 1 base, with 13 bases between. The germline gives CDR1 SGHRS, CDR2 YFSETQ. The CDR3 runs to 15 residues. CDR3 amino acids: CASSSGSGKNTEAFF. The CDR3 DNA reads as TGCGCCAGCAGCTCCGGCAGCGGAAAGAACACTGAAGCTTTCTTT. Drawing the rest from reference TRBV5-1 and TRBJ1-1, the complete variable domain is KAGVTQTPRYLIKTRGQQVTLSCSPISGHRSVSWYQQTPGQGLQFLFEYFSETQRNKGNFPGRFSGRQFSNSRSEMNVSTLELGDSALYLCASSSGSGKNTEAFFGQGTRLTVV.

The rearrangement joins TRBV6-5 to TRBJ2-7, with D perhaps matching TRBD1 or TRBD2 (5 bases each). The germline V gene has CDR1 MNHEY and CDR2 SVGAGI. The CDR3 is 15 amino acids. The V end was cut by 0 bases, the J end by 4 bases, with 13 bases between. As DNA, the CDR3 is TGTGCCAGCAGTTACTCCGCAGGGACCGAATACGAGCAGTACGTC. Protein sequence: CASSYSAGTEYEQYV.

This clonotype was detected only a few times. V and J are TRBV4-1 and TRBJ2-7; 8 bases are a match to TRBD1. Trimming at V came to 0 bases and at J to 2 bases, leaving 12 bases not matched to a gene. Germline V gene data show CDR1 as MGHRA and CDR2 as YSYEKL. The CDR3 loop spans 18 amino acids. In nucleotides, the CDR3 is TGCGCCAGCAGCCAAGATCGCATGGCCAGGGGGCTTACCTACGAGCAGTACTTC. Protein: CASSQDRMARGLTYEQYF.

This clonotype has ten or more counts. The CDR3 is CASTSLGQGLWPPLHF. In DNA, the CDR3 is TGTGCCAGCACCTCTCTAGGACAGGGCTTATGGCCACCCCTCCACTTT. The chain couples TRBV6-5 to TRBJ1-6; TRBD1 aligns across 8 bases. Per germline, CDR1 MNHEY and CDR2 SVGAGI. Trimming removed 7 bases from V and 11 bases from J; junction bases left unmatched: 16. This CDR3 contains 16 residues.

The rearrangement links TRBV5-6 to TRBJ2-2; 9 nucleotides align to TRBD1. V lost 4 bases to trimming and J lost 7 bases; unmatched junction nucleotides: 8. The length of the CDR3 is 15 residues. From germline, CDR1 is SGHDT and CDR2 YYEEEE. CDR3 loop: CASSKDRGNGGELFF. The CDR3 DNA follows: TGTGCCAGCAGCAAAGACAGGGGGAACGGCGGGGAGCTGTTTTTT.

In this sample, this clonotype turned up a few times. This chain uses TRBV20-1 with TRBJ2-1, with D perhaps given as TRBD1 or TRBD2 (5 bases each). Looked up from germline, CDR1 is DFQATT and CDR2 is SNEGSKA (reference sequence). This CDR3 spans 15 amino acids. With 3 bases removed from V and 4 bases from J, the gap between germline ends came to 16 bases. The CDR3 spells CSASAYLGPYNEQFF. CDR3 in DNA: TGCAGTGCTAGTGCTTACCTGGGACCATACAATGAGCAGTTCTTC.

This clonotype was seen a handful of times. V usage is TRBV12-3 or TRBV12-4 and J usage is TRBJ2-3, with TRBD2 matching over 7 bases. V shed 1 base and J 3 bases; nucleotides not matched to a gene: 13. The CDR3 extends over 18 amino acids. The CDR3 DNA follows: TGTGCCAGCAGTTTAGTGAACCGGCCAGCGGGGTATACAGATACGCAGTATTTT. This encodes CASSLVNRPAGYTDTQYF.

V gene TRBV7-9 combines with J gene TRBJ2-7, with D maybe TRBD2 (5 bases). The CDR3 consists of 12 residues. The germline gives CDR1 SEHNR, CDR2 FQNEAQ (reference sequence). V lost 6 bases to trimming and J lost 2 bases, with 8 bases between them. The CDR3 nucleotides are TGTGCCAGCAGGGACTCAGCCTACGAGCAGTACTTC. Translated: CASRDSAYEQYF.

This clonotype occurred a few times. The rearrangement links TRBV27 to TRBJ1-6; D is unclear. The CDR3 runs to 15 residues. V gave up 1 base and J gave up 8 bases, with 12 bases separating them. From germline, CDR1 is MNHEY and CDR2 SMNVEV (reference sequence). The CDR3 DNA follows: TGTGCCAGCAGTTTATTGCACGATACTTATTCACCCCTCCACTTT. Translated: CASSLLHDTYSPLHF.

In its sample, this clonotype was seen many times. The gene calls are TRBV7-2 and TRBJ2-7, with 7 bases that match TRBD1. The CDR3 loop spans 12 amino acids. Trimming removed 5 bases from V and 4 bases from J; junction bases left unmatched: 2. CDR1 and CDR2 from the germline V gene are SGHTA and FQGNSA. CDR3 residues: CASSLTGYEQYF. The CDR3 DNA sequence: TGTGCCAGCAGCCTGACAGGGTACGAGCAGTACTTC.

This clonotype was picked up a small number of times. The genes are TRBV5-5 and TRBJ2-1; D might be TRBD2 (6 bases). This CDR3 contains 15 residues. Trimming left V 4 bases short and J 4 bases short, with 15 bases between. CDR1 SGHKS and CDR2 YYEKEE come from the germline V gene (reference sequence). CDR3 nucleotide sequence: TGTGCCAGCAGCCCTTTTAGCGGCTTTTACAATGAGCAGTTCTTC. Amino acid sequence: CASSPFSGFYNEQFF.

This clonotype turned up a few times. The V call is TRBV20-1, the J call TRBJ2-5; the D gene is possibly TRBD1 (5 bases). The CDR3 spans 11 residues. The germline CDR1 and CDR2 sequences are DFQATT and SNEGSKA (reference sequence). V dropped 6 bases and J dropped 5 bases, with 10 bases sitting between them. The CDR3 reads CSAQGSETQYF. In nucleotides, the CDR3 is TGCAGTGCCCAGGGTAGCGAGACCCAGTACTTC.